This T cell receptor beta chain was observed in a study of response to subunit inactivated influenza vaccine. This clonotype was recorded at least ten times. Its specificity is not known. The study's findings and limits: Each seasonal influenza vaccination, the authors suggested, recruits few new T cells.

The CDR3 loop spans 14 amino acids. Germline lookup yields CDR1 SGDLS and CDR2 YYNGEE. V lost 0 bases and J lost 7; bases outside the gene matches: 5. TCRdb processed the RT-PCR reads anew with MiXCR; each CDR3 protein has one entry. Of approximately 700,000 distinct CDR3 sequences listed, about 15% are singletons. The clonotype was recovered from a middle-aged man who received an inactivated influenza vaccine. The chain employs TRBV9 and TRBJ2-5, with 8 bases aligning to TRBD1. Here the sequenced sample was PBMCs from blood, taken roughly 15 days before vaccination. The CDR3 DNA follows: TGTGCCAGCAGCGTAGGACAGGGGAAGGGGACCCAGTACTTC. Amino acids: CASSVGQGKGTQYF.